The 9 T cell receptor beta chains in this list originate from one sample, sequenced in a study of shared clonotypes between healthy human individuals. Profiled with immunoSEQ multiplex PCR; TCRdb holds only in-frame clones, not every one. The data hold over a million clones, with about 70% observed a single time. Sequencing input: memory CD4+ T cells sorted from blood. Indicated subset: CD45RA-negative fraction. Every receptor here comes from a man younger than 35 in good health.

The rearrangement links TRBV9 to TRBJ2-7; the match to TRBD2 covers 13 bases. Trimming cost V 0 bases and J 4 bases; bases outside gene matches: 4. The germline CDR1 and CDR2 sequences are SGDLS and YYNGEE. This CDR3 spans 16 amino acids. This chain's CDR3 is CASSVGGLAGMYEQYF. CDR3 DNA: TGTGCCAGCAGCGTAGGGGGACTAGCGGGAATGTACGAGCAGTACTTC. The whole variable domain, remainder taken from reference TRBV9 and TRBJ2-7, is DSGVTQTPKHLITATGQRVTLRCSPRSGDLSVYWYQQSLDQGLQFLIQYYNGEERAKGNILERFSAQQFPDLHSELNLSSLELGDSALYFCASSVGGLAGMYEQYFGPGTRLTVT.

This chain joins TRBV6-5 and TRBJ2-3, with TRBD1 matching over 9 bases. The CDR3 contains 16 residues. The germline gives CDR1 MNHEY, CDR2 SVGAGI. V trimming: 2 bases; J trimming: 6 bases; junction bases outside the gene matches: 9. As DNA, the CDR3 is TGTGCCAGCAGTTACCGCAACCCGGGACAGGGTGATACGCAGTATTTT. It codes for CASSYRNPGQGDTQYF.

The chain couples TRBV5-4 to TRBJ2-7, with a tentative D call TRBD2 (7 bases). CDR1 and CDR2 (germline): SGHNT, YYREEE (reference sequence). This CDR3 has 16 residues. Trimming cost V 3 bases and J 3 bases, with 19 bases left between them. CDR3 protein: CASSSSGGRMNYEQYF. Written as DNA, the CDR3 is TGTGCCAGCAGCTCGTCCGGGGGGCGAATGAACTACGAGCAGTACTTC.

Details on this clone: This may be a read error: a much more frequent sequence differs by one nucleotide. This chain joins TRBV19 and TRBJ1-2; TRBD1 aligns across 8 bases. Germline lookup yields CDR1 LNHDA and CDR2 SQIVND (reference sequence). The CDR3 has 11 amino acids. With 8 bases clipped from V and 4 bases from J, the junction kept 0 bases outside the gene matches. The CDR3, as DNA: TGTGCCAGTGGGACAGGCTATGGCTACACCTTC. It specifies CASGTGYGYTF.

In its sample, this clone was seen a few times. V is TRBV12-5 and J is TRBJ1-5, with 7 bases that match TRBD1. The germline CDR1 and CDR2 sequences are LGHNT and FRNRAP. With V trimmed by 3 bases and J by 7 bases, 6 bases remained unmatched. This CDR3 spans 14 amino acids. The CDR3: CASGFPGGGQPQHF. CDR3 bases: TGTGCTAGTGGTTTCCCGGGAGGGGGCCAGCCCCAGCATTTT.

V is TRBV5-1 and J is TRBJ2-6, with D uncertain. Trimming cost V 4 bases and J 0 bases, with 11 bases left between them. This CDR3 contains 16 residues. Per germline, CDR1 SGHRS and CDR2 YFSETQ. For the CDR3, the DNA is TGCGCCAGCAGCCCCGTCGACTCCTCTGGGGCCAACGTCCTGACTTTC. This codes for CASSPVDSSGANVLTF.

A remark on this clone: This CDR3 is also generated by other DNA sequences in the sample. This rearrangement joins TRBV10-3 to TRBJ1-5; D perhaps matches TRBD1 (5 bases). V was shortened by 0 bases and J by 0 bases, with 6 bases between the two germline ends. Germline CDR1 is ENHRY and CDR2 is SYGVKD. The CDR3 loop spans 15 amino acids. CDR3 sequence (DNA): TGTGCCATCAGTGAGTCGGGGGGTAGCAATCAGCCCCAGCATTTT. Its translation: CAISESGGSNQPQHF.

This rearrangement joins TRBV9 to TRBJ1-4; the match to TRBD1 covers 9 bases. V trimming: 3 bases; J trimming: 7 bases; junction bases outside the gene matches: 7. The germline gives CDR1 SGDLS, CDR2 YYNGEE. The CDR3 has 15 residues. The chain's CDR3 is CASSETGQGFEKLFF. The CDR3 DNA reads TGTGCCAGCAGCGAGACGGGACAGGGATTTGAAAAACTGTTTTTT. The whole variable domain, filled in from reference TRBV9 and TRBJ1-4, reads DSGVTQTPKHLITATGQRVTLRCSPRSGDLSVYWYQQSLDQGLQFLIQYYNGEERAKGNILERFSAQQFPDLHSELNLSSLELGDSALYFCASSETGQGFEKLFFGSGTQLSVL.

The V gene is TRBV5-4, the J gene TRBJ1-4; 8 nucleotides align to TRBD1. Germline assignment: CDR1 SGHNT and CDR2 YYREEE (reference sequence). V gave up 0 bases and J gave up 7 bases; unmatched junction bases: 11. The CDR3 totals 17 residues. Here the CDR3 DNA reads TGTGCCAGCAGCTTGGGAACAGGGGGGCCTCCTGGTGAAAAACTGTTTTTT. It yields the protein CASSLGTGGPPGEKLFF.